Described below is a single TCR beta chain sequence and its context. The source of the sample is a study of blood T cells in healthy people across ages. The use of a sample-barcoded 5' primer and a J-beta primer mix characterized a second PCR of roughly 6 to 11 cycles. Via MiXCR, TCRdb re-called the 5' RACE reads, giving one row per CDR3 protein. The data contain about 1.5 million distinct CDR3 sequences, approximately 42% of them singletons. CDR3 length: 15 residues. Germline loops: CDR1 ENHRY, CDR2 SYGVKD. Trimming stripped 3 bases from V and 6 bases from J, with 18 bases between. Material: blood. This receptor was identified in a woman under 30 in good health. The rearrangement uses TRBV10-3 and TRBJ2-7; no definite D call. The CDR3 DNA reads TGTGCCATCAGTGACCCTGATGGGGAAGTGGGCGAGCAGTACTTC. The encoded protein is CAISDPDGEVGEQYF.